Listed below are T cell receptor beta chains from one sample, sequenced in a study of T cells in Graves' hyperthyroidism and ophthalmopathy. TCRdb independently ran MiXCR on the multiplex PCR reads; one entry per CDR3 protein. The sample contains around 600,000 distinct CDR3 sequences, approximately 15% of which appear only once. Sequencing was carried out using blood. The receptors were gathered from a woman aged 35 to 49 with Graves' ophthalmopathy. CDR3s include the opening cysteine and the closing phenylalanine or tryptophan. A D gene is named only where the DNA matches it firmly. Clone size is given for some rows only: seen once, a few or many times, or a class if the clone is expanded.

TRBV11-2	many	TRBD2	TRBJ2-1	CASSPRTSSTNNEQFF	TGTGCCAGCAGCCCAAGGACTAGCAGCACAAACAATGAGCAGTTCTTC
TRBV18	many	TRBD2	TRBJ2-1	CASSPIKAGGYNEQFF	TGTGCCAGCTCACCGATAAAGGCGGGGGGATACAATGAGCAGTTCTTC
TRBV18	.	TRBD1	TRBJ2-1	CASSPPGQGDNEQFF	TGTGCCAGCTCACCCCCGGGACAGGGGGACAATGAGCAGTTCTTC
TRBV12-3/TRBV12-4	many	.	TRBJ1-6	CASSPGVDSPLHF	TGTGCCAGCAGCCCCGGGGTGGACTCACCCCTCCACTTT
TRBV2	many	.	TRBJ2-7	CASSDLNYEQYF	TGTGCCAGCAGTGATCTCAATTACGAGCAGTACTTC
TRBV6-1	few	TRBD2	TRBJ2-7	CASSPQGTSGFSYEQYF	TGTGCCAGCAGTCCCCAAGGGACTAGCGGTTTCTCCTACGAGCAGTACTTC
TRBV2	.	.	TRBJ1-5	CASSLAISNQPQHF	TGTGCCAGCAGTCTAGCCATAAGCAATCAGCCCCAGCATTTT
TRBV5-1	few	.	TRBJ2-7	CASSSAGQQAYEQYF	TGCGCCAGCAGCTCCGCGGGGCAGCAAGCCTACGAGCAGTACTTC
TRBV6-5	.	.	TRBJ1-2	CASSYSGGTLYGYTF	TGTGCCAGCAGTTACAGCGGAGGGACCCTCTATGGCTACACCTTC
TRBV6-1	.	TRBD1	TRBJ2-3	CASSKTTGASLTDTQYF	TGTGCCAGCAGTAAAACGACAGGGGCGTCCTTGACAGATACGCAGTATTTT
TRBV28	.	TRBD2	TRBJ2-7	CASSTAGNEQYF	TGTGCCAGCAGTACAGCGGGAAACGAGCAGTACTTC
TRBV12-3/TRBV12-4	many	TRBD2	TRBJ2-1	CASSFSGRYNEQFF	TGTGCCAGCAGTTTTAGCGGGCGGTACAATGAGCAGTTCTTC
TRBV30	many	TRBD2	TRBJ2-1	CAWSVGLAGGNNEQFF	TGTGCCTGGAGTGTAGGTCTAGCGGGAGGTAACAATGAGCAGTTCTTC
TRBV3-1	many	TRBD2	TRBJ2-3	CASSQGRGGHADTQYF	TGTGCCAGCAGCCAAGGGCGGGGGGGCCACGCAGATACGCAGTATTTT
TRBV18	many	TRBD1	TRBJ1-4	CASSQQGTTNEKLFF	TGTGCCAGCTCGCAACAGGGGACAACTAATGAAAAACTGTTTTTT
TRBV24-1	few	.	TRBJ2-1	CATSRGYNEQFF	TGTGCCACTTCCCGGGGCTACAATGAGCAGTTCTTC